The rows below give T cell receptor beta chains drawn from one sample of a study of neurological immune-mediated disorders. A single record per CDR3 protein comes from TCRdb applying MiXCR to the 5' RACE reads. The table records nearly 60,000 distinct CDR3 sequences, under 3.5% of them present only once. Sequencing was done on a sample of PBMCs. The origin of the receptors is a woman aged 55 to 70 with multiple sclerosis. CDR3s include the opening cysteine and the closing phenylalanine or tryptophan. A D gene is named only where the DNA matches it firmly. Clone sizes are given selectively: once, few, many, or a class where the clone is expanded.

TRBJ2-4 | TRBV5-1 | TRBD2 | many | 16 | TGCGCCAGCAGCTTGGCCTCCGGACTAGCGGAAAACATTCAGTACTTC | CASSLASGLAENIQYF
TRBJ2-7 | TRBV4-1 | TRBD2 | many | 16 | TGCGCCAGCAGCCAACCTGGTACTCGCGGGAGGAGGGAGCAGTACTTC | CASSQPGTRGRREQYF
TRBJ1-2 | TRBV5-5 | NA | many | 14 | TGTGCCAGCTCTACCCCCGCCGCTAACTATGGCTACACCTTC | CASSTPAANYGYTF
TRBJ2-3 | TRBV29-1 | TRBD2 | many | 14 | TGCAGCACCGCCGGCGGGGGGGCGACAGATACGCAGTATTTT | CSTAGGGATDTQYF
TRBJ2-3 | TRBV29-1 | NA | many | 15 | TGCAGCGTTCTATCGCAGTTTGGTGGGGCAGATACGCAGTATTTT | CSVLSQFGGADTQYF
TRBJ2-4 | TRBV5-1 | NA | many | 15 | TGCGCCAGCAGCTTGGCAGACGGAGCCAAAAACATTCAGTACTTC | CASSLADGAKNIQYF
TRBJ2-1 | TRBV15 | NA | NA | 13 | TGTGCCAACAGGGCAGGGTTTTACAATGAGCAGTTCTTC | CANRAGFYNEQFF
TRBJ1-1 | TRBV5-1 | NA | many | 16 | TGCGCCAGCAGCGTCGACAGCGCCCTGATGAACACTGAAGCTTTCTTT | CASSVDSALMNTEAFF
TRBJ2-7 | TRBV20-1 | NA | many | 12 | TGCAGTGCGGCAGGAAGGGTGTGGGAGCAGTACTTC | CSAAGRVWEQYF
TRBJ1-1 | TRBV7-3 | TRBD1 | many | 13 | TGTGCCAGCAGCAAAGGGACAGTTGGAGAAGCTTTCTTT | CASSKGTVGEAFF
TRBJ1-1 | TRBV12-3/TRBV12-4 | NA | many | 15 | TGTGCCAGCAGAGACAGGCCGGCGCTCAACACTGAAGCTTTCTTT | CASRDRPALNTEAFF
TRBJ1-3 | TRBV11-2 | TRBD1 | many | 13 | TGTGCCAGCAGCTCGGGACAGGGAAACACCATATATTTT | CASSSGQGNTIYF
TRBJ2-7 | TRBV5-1 | TRBD1 | many | 15 | TGCGCCAGCAGCTTAGGACAGGGAAAAGTCTACGAGCAGTACTTC | CASSLGQGKVYEQYF
TRBJ1-3 | TRBV28 | NA | NA | 15 | TGTGCCAGCAGTTCGACCGGCAGCTCTGGAAAAAACATATATTTT | CASSSTGSSGKNIYF
TRBJ2-1 | TRBV24-1 | NA | many | 13 | TGTGCCACCAGTGGACTAAACTACAATGAGCAGTTCTTC | CATSGLNYNEQFF
TRBJ1-1 | TRBV6-2/TRBV6-3 | NA | many | 13 | TGTGCCAGCAGGGACACAGCTAACACTGAAGCTTTCTTT | CASRDTANTEAFF
TRBJ2-7 | TRBV20-1 | TRBD2 | many | 16 | TGCAGTGCTACCCGGACTAGCGGGGGGAGCTCCTACGAGCAGTACTTC | CSATRTSGGSSYEQYF
TRBJ1-1 | TRBV3-1 | NA | many | 16 | TGTGCCAGCAGCCAGGCGGACAGTGCCTTGAACACTGAAGCTTTCTTT | CASSQADSALNTEAFF
TRBJ1-1 | TRBV7-9 | NA | many | 14 | TGTGCCAGCAGCTACCATCGGGGTGAGACTGAAGCTTTCTTT | CASSYHRGETEAFF
TRBJ2-7 | TRBV28 | TRBD2 | many | 14 | TGTGCCAGCAGGGTAGCGGGGGCGACCTACGAGCAGTACTTC | CASRVAGATYEQYF
TRBJ2-7 | TRBV5-1 | TRBD2 | many | 15 | TGCGCCAGCAGCCCGGTGGCGGGAGATTCTTACGAGCAGTACTTC | CASSPVAGDSYEQYF
TRBJ1-1 | TRBV5-5 | NA | many | 16 | TGTGCCAGCAGCTACAAGACAGGAGTCATGAACACTGAAGCTTTCTTT | CASSYKTGVMNTEAFF
TRBJ2-5 | TRBV20-1 | NA | many | 13 | TGCAGTGCTAGCGAGGCGGGGAAGGAGACCCAGTACTTC | CSASEAGKETQYF
TRBJ2-7 | TRBV25-1 | TRBD2 | many | 13 | TGTGCCAGTACGAGAGCGGGAGGTTACGAGCAGTACTTC | CASTRAGGYEQYF
TRBJ1-5 | TRBV3-1 | NA | many | 18 | TGTGCCAGCAGCCCCTCCTACCTAACCCGTCCAAAATATCAGCCCCAGCATTTT | CASSPSYLTRPKYQPQHF
TRBJ2-1 | TRBV29-1 | TRBD2 | many | 17 | TGCAGCGTGGAGGGACTAGCGGGCACGAAGGCCTACAATGAGCAGTTCTTC | CSVEGLAGTKAYNEQFF
TRBJ1-1 | TRBV5-1 | NA | many | 16 | TGCGCCAGCAGCTGGAACCCCGGGAGTCTCAACACTGAAGCTTTCTTT | CASSWNPGSLNTEAFF
TRBJ1-5 | TRBV7-2 | TRBD1 | many | 14 | TGTGCCAGCAGCCCCGACAGGGGAGGGCAGCCCCAGCATTTT | CASSPDRGGQPQHF
TRBJ1-1 | TRBV29-1 | NA | few | 10 | TGCAGCGGGTGGAACACTGAAGCTTTCTTT | CSGWNTEAFF
TRBJ2-5 | TRBV4-3 | TRBD1 | many | 15 | TGCGCCAGCAGCCAAGCCACAGGGGGATTAGAGACCCAGTACTTC | CASSQATGGLETQYF
TRBJ2-7 | TRBV20-1 | TRBD2 | many | 13 | TGCAGTGCTAATGTGGCGGGGGGGCTCGAGCAGTACTTC | CSANVAGGLEQYF
TRBJ1-1 | TRBV7-8 | NA | many | 18 | TGTGCCAGCAGCTTAGTAGGGATTGGGTCGTTCGGCAACACTGAAGCTTTCTTT | CASSLVGIGSFGNTEAFF
TRBJ2-1 | TRBV12-5 | TRBD2 | many | 16 | TGTGCTAGTGGTGACCTACTAGCGGGAGCTTCTAATGAGCAGTTCTTC | CASGDLLAGASNEQFF
TRBJ2-3 | TRBV20-1 | NA | many | 13 | TGCAGTGCTGCTCCGGGCGGGGTGGATACGCAGTATTTT | CSAAPGGVDTQYF
TRBJ2-2 | TRBV5-1 | NA | many | 13 | TGCGCCAGCAGCGTGGACCTTGGCGGGGAGCTGTTTTTT | CASSVDLGGELFF
TRBJ2-1 | TRBV5-1 | NA | many | 13 | TGCGCCAGCAGCCCAGATACCTACAATGAGCAGTTCTTC | CASSPDTYNEQFF
TRBJ2-1 | TRBV5-1 | NA | many | 11 | TGCGCCAGCAGCTTGGTAGATGAGCAGTTCTTC | CASSLVDEQFF